This passage covers 16 T cell receptor beta chains from one sample sequenced in a study of chemoradiotherapy in HPV16-positive cancers. Sequencing was performed with immunoSEQ multiplex PCR; in TCRdb, only in-frame clones are kept and a portion is missing. The sample lists over 20,000 clones, roughly 87% occurring once. The specimen was blood, collected from a patient who underwent chemoradiotherapy. These receptors were taken from a human donor with HPV-associated anogenital cancer.

The chain carries TRBV19 and TRBJ2-7, with 10 bases that match TRBD1. Germline values: CDR1 LNHDA, CDR2 SQIVND (reference sequence). This CDR3 spans 16 amino acids. J gave up 0 bases and V 5 bases, and 7 bases lay outside the gene matches. The CDR3: CASSFGTGEGSYEQYF. The CDR3 DNA reads TGTGCCAGTAGTTTCGGGACAGGGGAAGGCTCCTACGAGCAGTACTTC.

The chain combines TRBV4-2 with TRBJ1-2; TRBD1 agrees at 10 bases. Per the germline V gene, CDR1 is LGHNA and CDR2 is YNFKEQ. J was trimmed by 6 bases and V by 3 bases; bases with no gene match: 7. The CDR3 totals 15 residues. The CDR3 DNA reads TGTGCCAGCAGCCAGACCGGGACAGGGGTAGATGGCTACACCTTC. Its protein product is CASSQTGTGVDGYTF.

The rearrangement uses TRBV19 and TRBJ1-4; TRBD1 aligns across 9 bases. CDR1 and CDR2 (germline): LNHDA, SQIVND (reference sequence). Trimming at V came to 10 bases and at J to 7 bases, leaving 7 bases not matched to a gene. CDR3 length: 13 amino acids. CDR3 protein: CATRDREGEKLFF. Here the CDR3 DNA reads TGTGCCACCCGGGACAGGGAAGGTGAAAAACTGTTTTTT. Combining the CDR3 with reference TRBV19 and TRBJ1-4 gives the whole variable domain DGGITQSPKYLFRKEGQNVTLSCEQNLNHDAMYWYRQDPGQGLRLIYYSQIVNDFQKGDIAEGYSVSREKKESFPLTVTSAQKNPTAFYLCATRDREGEKLFFGSGTQLSVL.

V and J are TRBV6-6 and TRBJ1-2; D is ambiguous. The CDR3 length is 13 residues. V was trimmed by 2 bases and J by 5 bases, leaving 9 bases between them. The germline gives CDR1 MNHNY, CDR2 SVGAGI (reference sequence). The CDR3 protein is CASSYGQEYGYTF. The CDR3 DNA follows: TGTGCCAGCAGTTACGGGCAGGAGTATGGCTACACCTTC.

J is TRBJ2-3 and V is TRBV5-6; TRBD2 aligns across 7 bases. The CDR3 is made up of 17 amino acids. Per germline, CDR1 SGHDT and CDR2 YYEEEE. V lost 4 bases and J lost 2; bases outside the gene matches: 13. CDR3 protein: CASSPPSSGLATDTQYF. In DNA, the CDR3 is TGTGCCAGCAGCCCTCCCAGTAGCGGGCTCGCCACAGATACGCAGTATTTT.

The chain couples TRBV10-3 to TRBJ1-5; TRBD1 matches 8 bases. The CDR3 has 14 residues. Per germline, CDR1 ENHRY and CDR2 SYGVKD. Unmatched junction bases numbered 5, after V lost 8 bases and J lost 2 bases. For the CDR3, the DNA is TGTGCCATCGGACAGGGATCTGGCAATCAGCCCCAGCATTTT. Translation: CAIGQGSGNQPQHF.

The chain recombines TRBV19 with TRBJ2-5; no definite D call. V was cut by 5 bases and J by 2 bases, with 9 bases left in between. Germline assignment: CDR1 LNHDA and CDR2 SQIVND (reference sequence). The CDR3 length is 13 residues. The CDR3 sequence is CASSVTAQETQYF. The CDR3, as DNA: TGTGCCAGTAGTGTTACGGCGCAAGAGACCCAGTACTTC.

The CDR3 region is CASSSTSGGLPYYNEQFF. The CDR3 DNA reads as TGTGCCAGCTCCTCAACTAGCGGGGGGCTCCCTTACTACAATGAGCAGTTCTTC. This chain connects TRBV9 to TRBJ2-1; 12 bases agree with TRBD2. The CDR3 extends over 18 amino acids. V lost 7 bases to trimming and J lost 3 bases; unmatched junction nucleotides: 14. Germline V gives CDR1 SGDLS, CDR2 YYNGEE.

This clone was picked up one time. Within the sample, other DNA sequences also encode this same CDR3. The chain links TRBV6-5 to TRBJ1-1; tentatively, D is TRBD1 (5 bases). The CDR3 extends over 13 amino acids. The V and J ends lost 6 bases and 2 bases respectively, with 10 bases between them. The germline gives CDR1 MNHEY, CDR2 SVGAGI. The CDR3 DNA follows: TGTGCCAGCAGCCGCGGGGCTAACACTGAAGCTTTCTTT. It is translated as CASSRGANTEAFF.

This chain joins TRBV7-9 and TRBJ2-2; D remains unclear. Germline V CDR1 and CDR2: SEHNR, FQNEAQ (reference sequence). The CDR3 covers 13 residues. The V end was cut by 8 bases, the J end by 6 bases, with 13 bases between. CDR3 protein: CASGYLRAGELFF. The CDR3 coding sequence is TGTGCCAGCGGGTACCTTAGGGCCGGGGAGCTGTTTTTT.

This chain uses TRBV5-6 with TRBJ2-7; 7 bases are shared with TRBD1. V shed 4 bases and J 1 base; nucleotides not matched to a gene: 8. CDR1 and CDR2 from the germline V gene are SGHDT and YYEEEE. The CDR3 runs to 15 residues. CDR3 residues: CASSRLTGRSYEQYF. The CDR3 nucleotides are TGTGCCAGCAGCCGGCTGACAGGGAGATCCTACGAGCAGTACTTC.

This chain uses TRBV5-6 with TRBJ1-6, with D perhaps TRBD1 (6 bases). Germline V gene lookup returns CDR1 SGHDT and CDR2 YYEEEE. The CDR3 has 15 amino acids. Trimming took off 2 bases at V and 1 base at J, with 7 bases between the two ends. The CDR3 loop reads CASSFDRSYNSPLHF. CDR3 nucleotide sequence: TGTGCCAGCAGCTTTGACAGGTCCTATAATTCACCCCTCCACTTT.

The chain recombines TRBV10-3 with TRBJ2-5; D unresolved. Germline CDR1 ENHRY, CDR2 SYGVKD. Trimming shortened V by 4 bases and J by 1 base, and 10 bases separated the two germline ends. This CDR3 has 14 amino acids. The CDR3 sequence is CAISASSIQETQYF. CDR3 sequence (DNA): TGTGCCATCAGTGCCTCTTCGATCCAAGAGACCCAGTACTTC.

The gene calls are TRBV7-8 and TRBJ1-1, with D perhaps matching TRBD1 (6 bases). V dropped 5 bases and J dropped 9 bases, with 19 bases sitting between them. The germline gives CDR1 SGHVS, CDR2 FQNEAQ. CDR3 length equals 14 residues. CDR3 DNA sequence: TGTGCCAGCAGCCGGGACACCGGTTCGCACCAAGCTTTCTTT. Its translation: CASSRDTGSHQAFF. The variable domain in full, with the rest retrieved from reference TRBV7-8 and TRBJ1-1, is GAGVSQSPRYKVAKRGQDVALRCDPISGHVSLFWYQQALGQGPEFLTYFQNEAQLDKSGLPSDRFFAERPEGSVSTLKIQRTQQEDSAVYLCASSRDTGSHQAFFGQGTRLTVV.

The chain has TRBV2 and TRBJ1-6, with 7 bases that match TRBD1. Germline CDR1 and CDR2: SNHLY and FYNNEI. Trimming cost V 6 bases and J 11 bases; bases outside gene matches: 10. The CDR3 is 14 amino acids. This chain's CDR3 is CASRAGDRPAPLHF. The CDR3 DNA follows: TGTGCCAGCAGAGCGGGGGACAGACCCGCACCCCTCCACTTT.

The chain links TRBV12-5 to TRBJ2-3, with D perhaps TRBD1 or TRBD2 (6 bases each). In germline, CDR1 is LGHNT, CDR2 FRNRAP. The CDR3 sequence is 17 residues long. The germline V and J ends were trimmed by 8 bases and 0 bases, with 21 bases remaining between them. CDR3 residues: CASPWGTGAFSTDTQYF. For the CDR3, the DNA is TGTGCTAGTCCATGGGGAACGGGGGCCTTTAGCACAGATACGCAGTATTTT.